Listed below are T cell receptor beta chains from one sample, sequenced in a study of cytomegalovirus exposure and HLA in healthy donors. Profiled with immunoSEQ multiplex PCR; TCRdb holds only in-frame clones, not every one. In the table there are some 130,000 clones, 84% of which are singletons. Specimen: PBMCs. These receptors came from a woman in her twenties or thirties in good health and CMV-seronegative. Both conserved end residues are part of each CDR3. D genes are given only for firm matches. Clone sizes are given selectively: once, few, many, or a class where the clone is expanded.

CDR3 | DNA | J | V | size | D
CASSKTGANEETQYF | TGTGCTAGCAGCAAGACAGGGGCCAATGAGGAGACCCAGTACTTC | TRBJ2-5 | TRBV7-7 | - | TRBD1
CASSSRLVNTGELFF | TGTGCCAGCAGCTCTCGACTCGTGAACACCGGGGAGCTGTTTTTT | TRBJ2-2 | TRBV9 | - | -
CASSLATSSYEQYF | TGCGCCAGCAGCTTGGCAACAAGCTCCTACGAGCAGTACTTC | TRBJ2-7 | TRBV5-1 | - | -
CASSRDRGNTIYF | TGTGCCAGCAGCCGGGACAGGGGGAACACCATATATTTT | TRBJ1-3 | TRBV7-2 | - | TRBD1
CASSWGGNGVTDTQYF | TGTGCCAGCAGTTGGGGGGGGAACGGGGTAACAGATACGCAGTATTTT | TRBJ2-3 | TRBV28 | - | TRBD2
CSVEGTGTDTQYF | TGCAGCGTTGAAGGGACAGGGACAGATACGCAGTATTTT | TRBJ2-3 | TRBV29-1 | - | TRBD1
CAWSLKQVFNQPQHF | TGTGCCTGGAGTTTAAAACAGGTGTTCAATCAGCCCCAGCATTTT | TRBJ1-5 | TRBV30 | once | -
CASSPTGGPRDTQYF | TGTGCCAGCTCACCAACGGGGGGGCCTCGGGATACGCAGTATTTT | TRBJ2-3 | TRBV18 | - | TRBD2
CASGGQGGYEQYF | TGTGCCAGCGGTGGACAGGGGGGTTACGAGCAGTACTTC | TRBJ2-7 | TRBV2 | once | TRBD1
CASSIQGTGNQPQHF | TGTGCCAGTAGTATCCAGGGGACAGGCAATCAGCCCCAGCATTTT | TRBJ1-5 | TRBV19 | - | TRBD1
CASSYTREGQYF | TGTGCCAGCAGTTACACGAGGGAGGGGCAGTACTTC | TRBJ2-7 | TRBV2 | - | TRBD2
CASSPRTGVPSTDTQYF | TGCGCCAGCAGCCCGAGGACAGGGGTGCCCAGCACAGATACGCAGTATTTT | TRBJ2-3 | TRBV5-1 | - | TRBD1
CASSLRSQGSQPQHF | TGTGCCAGTAGTCTGAGATCCCAGGGCAGTCAGCCCCAGCATTTT | TRBJ1-5 | TRBV19 | - | -
CASSHEDREDEKLFF | TGTGCCAGCAGCCATGAGGACAGGGAGGATGAAAAACTGTTTTTT | TRBJ1-4 | TRBV4-2 | - | TRBD1
CASSQALGEAGANVLTF | TGCGCCAGCAGCCAAGCCTTGGGGGAGGCGGGGGCCAACGTCCTGACTTTC | TRBJ2-6 | TRBV4-3 | - | -
CASSVDPTGNTEAFF | TGTGCCAGCAGCGTAGATCCCACAGGAAACACTGAAGCTTTCTTT | TRBJ1-1 | TRBV9 | once | -
CASSPGQLNYGYTF | TGTGCCAGCTCCCCGGGACAGCTAAACTATGGCTACACCTTC | TRBJ1-2 | TRBV18 | - | TRBD1
CASSQSAVLFRTEAFF | TGTGCCAGCAGTCAGAGCGCGGTCCTTTTTCGCACTGAAGCTTTCTTT | TRBJ1-1 | TRBV28 | - | -